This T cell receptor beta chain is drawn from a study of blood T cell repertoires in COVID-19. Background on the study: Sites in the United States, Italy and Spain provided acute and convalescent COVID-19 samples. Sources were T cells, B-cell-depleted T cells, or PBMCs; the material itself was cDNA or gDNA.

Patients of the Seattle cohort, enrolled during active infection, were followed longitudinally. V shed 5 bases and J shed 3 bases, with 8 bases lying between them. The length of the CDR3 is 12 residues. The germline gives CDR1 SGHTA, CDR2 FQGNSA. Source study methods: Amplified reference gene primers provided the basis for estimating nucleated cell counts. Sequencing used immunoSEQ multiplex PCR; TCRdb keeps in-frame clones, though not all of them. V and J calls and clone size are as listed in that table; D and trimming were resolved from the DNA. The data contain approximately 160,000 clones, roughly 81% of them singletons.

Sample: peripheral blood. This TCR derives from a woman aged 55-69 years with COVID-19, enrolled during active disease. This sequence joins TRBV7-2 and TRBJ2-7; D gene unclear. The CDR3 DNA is TGTGCCAGCAGCCCTATTAACTACGAGCAGTACTTC. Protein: CASSPINYEQYF. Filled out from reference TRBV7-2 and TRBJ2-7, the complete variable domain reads GAGVSQSPSNKVTEKGKDVELRCDPISGHTALYWYRQSLGQGLEFLIYFQGNSAPDKSGLPSDRFSAERTGGSVSTLTIQRTQQEDSAVYLCASSPINYEQYFGPGTRLTVT.